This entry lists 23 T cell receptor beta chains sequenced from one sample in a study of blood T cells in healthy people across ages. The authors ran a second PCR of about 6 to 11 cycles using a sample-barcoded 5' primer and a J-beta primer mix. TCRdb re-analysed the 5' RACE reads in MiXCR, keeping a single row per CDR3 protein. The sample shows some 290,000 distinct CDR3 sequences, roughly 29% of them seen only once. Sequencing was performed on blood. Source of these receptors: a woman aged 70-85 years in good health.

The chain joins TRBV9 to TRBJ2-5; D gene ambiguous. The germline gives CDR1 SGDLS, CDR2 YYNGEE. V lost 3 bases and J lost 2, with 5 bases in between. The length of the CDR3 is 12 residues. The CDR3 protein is CASSGQQETQYF. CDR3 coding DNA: TGTGCCAGCAGCGGGCAACAAGAGACCCAGTACTTC. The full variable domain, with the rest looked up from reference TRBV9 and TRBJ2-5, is DSGVTQTPKHLITATGQRVTLRCSPRSGDLSVYWYQQSLDQGLQFLIQYYNGEERAKGNILERFSAQQFPDLHSELNLSSLELGDSALYFCASSGQQETQYFGPGTRLLVL.

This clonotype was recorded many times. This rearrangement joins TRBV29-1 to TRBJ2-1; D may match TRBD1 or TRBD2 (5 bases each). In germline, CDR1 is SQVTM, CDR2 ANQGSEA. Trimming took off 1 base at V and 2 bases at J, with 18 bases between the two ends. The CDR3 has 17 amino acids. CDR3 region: CSVEGDRGYGTYNEQFF. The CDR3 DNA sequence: TGCAGCGTTGAAGGGGACCGGGGCTACGGAACCTACAATGAGCAGTTCTTC.

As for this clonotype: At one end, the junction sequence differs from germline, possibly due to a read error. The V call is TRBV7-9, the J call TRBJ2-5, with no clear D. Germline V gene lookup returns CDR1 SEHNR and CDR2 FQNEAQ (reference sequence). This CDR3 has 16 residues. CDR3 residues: CVSSSTVAQRSWTQYF. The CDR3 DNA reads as TGTGTCAGCAGCTCAACAGTGGCGCAACGCTCGTGGACCCAGTACTTC.

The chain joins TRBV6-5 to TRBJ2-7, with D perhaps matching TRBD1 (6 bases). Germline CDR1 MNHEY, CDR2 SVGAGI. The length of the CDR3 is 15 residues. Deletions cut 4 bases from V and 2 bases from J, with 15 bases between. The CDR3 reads CASSSAGVITYEQYF. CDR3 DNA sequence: TGTGCCAGCAGTTCCGCAGGGGTGATTACCTACGAGCAGTACTTC.

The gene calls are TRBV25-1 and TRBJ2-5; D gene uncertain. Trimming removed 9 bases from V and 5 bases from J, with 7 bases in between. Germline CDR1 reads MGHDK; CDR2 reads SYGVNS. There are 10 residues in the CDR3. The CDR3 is CASQGETQYF. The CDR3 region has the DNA TGTGCCAGTCAAGGGGAGACCCAGTACTTC.

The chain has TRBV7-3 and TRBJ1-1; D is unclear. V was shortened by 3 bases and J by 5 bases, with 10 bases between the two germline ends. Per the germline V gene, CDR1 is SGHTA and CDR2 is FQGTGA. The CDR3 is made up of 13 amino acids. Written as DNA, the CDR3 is TGTGCCAGCAGCTTCAGCGGGCAGACTGAAGCTTTCTTT. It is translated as CASSFSGQTEAFF.

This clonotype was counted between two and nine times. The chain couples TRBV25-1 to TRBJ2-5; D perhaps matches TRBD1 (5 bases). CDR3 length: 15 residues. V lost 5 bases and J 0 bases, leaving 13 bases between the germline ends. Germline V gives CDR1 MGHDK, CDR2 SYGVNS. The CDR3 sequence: CASSTGGHYQETQYF. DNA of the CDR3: TGTGCCAGCAGTACGGGCGGACATTACCAAGAGACCCAGTACTTC. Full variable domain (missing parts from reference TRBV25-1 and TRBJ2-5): EADIYQTPRYLVIGTGKKITLECSQTMGHDKMYWYQQDPGMELHLIHYSYGVNSTEKGDLSSESTVSRIRTEHFPLTLESARPSHTSQYLCASSTGGHYQETQYFGPGTRLLVL.

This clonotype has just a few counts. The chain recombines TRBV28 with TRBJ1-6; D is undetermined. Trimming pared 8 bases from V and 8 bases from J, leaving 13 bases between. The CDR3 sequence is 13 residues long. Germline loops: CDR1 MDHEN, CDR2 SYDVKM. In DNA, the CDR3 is TGTGCCAGCTCAACTAATCCTTATTCACCCCTCCACTTT. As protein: CASSTNPYSPLHF.

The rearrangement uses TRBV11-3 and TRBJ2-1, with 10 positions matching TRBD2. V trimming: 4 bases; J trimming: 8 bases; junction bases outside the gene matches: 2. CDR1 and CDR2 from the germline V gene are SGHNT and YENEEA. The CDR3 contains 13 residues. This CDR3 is CASSWTSGDEQFF. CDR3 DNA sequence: TGTGCCAGCAGCTGGACTAGCGGAGATGAGCAGTTCTTC.

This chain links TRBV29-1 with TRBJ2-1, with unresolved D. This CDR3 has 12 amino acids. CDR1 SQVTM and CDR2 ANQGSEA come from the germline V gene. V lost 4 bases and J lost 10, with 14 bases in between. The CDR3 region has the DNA TGCAGCGTTGGCCCACAACCCGGGGAGCAGTTCTTC. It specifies CSVGPQPGEQFF.

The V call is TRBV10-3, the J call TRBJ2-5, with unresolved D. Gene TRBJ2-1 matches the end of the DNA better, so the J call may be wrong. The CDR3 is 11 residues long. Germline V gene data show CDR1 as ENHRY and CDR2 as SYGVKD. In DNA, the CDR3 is TGTGCCATCAGTGGACACAATGAGCAGTTCTTC. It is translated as CAISGHNEQFF.

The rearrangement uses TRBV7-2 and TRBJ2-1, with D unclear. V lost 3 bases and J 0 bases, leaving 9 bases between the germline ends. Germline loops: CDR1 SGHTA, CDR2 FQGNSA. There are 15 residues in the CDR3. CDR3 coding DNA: TGTGCCAGCAGCTTGGACCATAGCTCCTACAATGAGCAGTTCTTC. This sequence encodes CASSLDHSSYNEQFF.

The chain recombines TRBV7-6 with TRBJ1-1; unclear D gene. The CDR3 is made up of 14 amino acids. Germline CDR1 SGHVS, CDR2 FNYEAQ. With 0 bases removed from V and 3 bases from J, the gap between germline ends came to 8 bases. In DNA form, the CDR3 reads TGTGCCAGCAGCTTAGCTCGGGTCTACACTGAAGCTTTCTTT. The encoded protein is CASSLARVYTEAFF.

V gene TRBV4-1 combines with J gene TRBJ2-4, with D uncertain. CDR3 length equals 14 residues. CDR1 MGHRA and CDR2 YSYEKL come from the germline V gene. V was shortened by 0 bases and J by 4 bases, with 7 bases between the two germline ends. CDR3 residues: CASSQDGEKNIQYF. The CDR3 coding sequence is TGCGCCAGCAGCCAAGATGGCGAGAAAAACATTCAGTACTTC.

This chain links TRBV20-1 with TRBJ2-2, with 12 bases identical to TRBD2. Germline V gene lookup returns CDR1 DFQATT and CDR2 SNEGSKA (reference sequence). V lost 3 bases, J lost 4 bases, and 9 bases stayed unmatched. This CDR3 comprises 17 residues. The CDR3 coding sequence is TGCAGTGCTAGCACTGGGACTAGCGGGCGGGGCACCGGGGAGCTGTTTTTT. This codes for CSASTGTSGRGTGELFF.

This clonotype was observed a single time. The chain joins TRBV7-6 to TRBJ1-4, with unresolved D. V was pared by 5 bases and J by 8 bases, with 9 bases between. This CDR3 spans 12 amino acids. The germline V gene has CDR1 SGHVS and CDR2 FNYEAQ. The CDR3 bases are TGTGCCAGCAGCCGGTACAGCGAAAAACTGTTTTTT. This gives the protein CASSRYSEKLFF.

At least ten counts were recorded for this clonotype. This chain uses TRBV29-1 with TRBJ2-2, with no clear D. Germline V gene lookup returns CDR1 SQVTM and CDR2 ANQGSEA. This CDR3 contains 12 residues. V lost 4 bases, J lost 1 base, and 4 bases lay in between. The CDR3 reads CSVAGNTGELFF. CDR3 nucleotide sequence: TGCAGCGTTGCAGGGAACACCGGGGAGCTGTTTTTT.

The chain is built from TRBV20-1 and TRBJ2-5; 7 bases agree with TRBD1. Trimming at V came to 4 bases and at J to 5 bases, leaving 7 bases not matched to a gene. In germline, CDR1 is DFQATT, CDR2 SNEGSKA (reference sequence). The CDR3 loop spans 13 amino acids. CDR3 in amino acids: CSATRQGTETQYF. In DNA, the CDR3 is TGCAGTGCTACTCGACAGGGTACGGAGACCCAGTACTTC.

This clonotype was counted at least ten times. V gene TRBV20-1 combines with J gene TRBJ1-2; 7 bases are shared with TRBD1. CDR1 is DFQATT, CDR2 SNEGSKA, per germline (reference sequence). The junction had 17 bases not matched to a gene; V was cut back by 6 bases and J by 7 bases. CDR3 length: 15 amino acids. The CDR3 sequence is CSAPKGQGVLGGYTF. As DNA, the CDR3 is TGCAGTGCCCCCAAAGGGCAGGGGGTGCTGGGTGGCTACACCTTC.

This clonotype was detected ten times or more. CDR3 sequence: CASSLGDRRDTDTQYF. The CDR3 nucleotides read TGCGCCAGCAGCTTGGGTGATCGCCGGGACACAGATACGCAGTATTTT. The chain uses TRBV5-1 and TRBJ2-3; a weak D match, TRBD2 (5 bases). CDR3 length equals 16 residues. V gave up 0 bases and J gave up 2 bases, with 13 bases separating them. The germline V gene encodes CDR1 SGHRS and CDR2 YFSETQ.

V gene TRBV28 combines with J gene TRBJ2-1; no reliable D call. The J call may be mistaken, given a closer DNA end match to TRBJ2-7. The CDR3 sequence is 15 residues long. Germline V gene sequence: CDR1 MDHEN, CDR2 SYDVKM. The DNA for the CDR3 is TGTGCCAGCAGTCCGCACCTGGGAAACCTCTACGAGCAGTACTTC. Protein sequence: CASSPHLGNLYEQYF.

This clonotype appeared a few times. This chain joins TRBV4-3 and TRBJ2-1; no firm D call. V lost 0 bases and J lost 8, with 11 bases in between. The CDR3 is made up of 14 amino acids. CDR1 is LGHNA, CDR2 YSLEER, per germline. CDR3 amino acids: CASSQDRLTHEQFF. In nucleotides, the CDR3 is TGCGCCAGCAGCCAAGATCGCCTAACGCATGAGCAGTTCTTC.

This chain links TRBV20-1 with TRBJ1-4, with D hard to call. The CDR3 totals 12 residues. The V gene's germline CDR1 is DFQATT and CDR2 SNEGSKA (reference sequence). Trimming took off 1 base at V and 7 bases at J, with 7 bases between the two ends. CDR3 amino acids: CSARALGEKLFF. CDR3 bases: TGCAGTGCTAGAGCTCTGGGTGAAAAACTGTTTTTT.